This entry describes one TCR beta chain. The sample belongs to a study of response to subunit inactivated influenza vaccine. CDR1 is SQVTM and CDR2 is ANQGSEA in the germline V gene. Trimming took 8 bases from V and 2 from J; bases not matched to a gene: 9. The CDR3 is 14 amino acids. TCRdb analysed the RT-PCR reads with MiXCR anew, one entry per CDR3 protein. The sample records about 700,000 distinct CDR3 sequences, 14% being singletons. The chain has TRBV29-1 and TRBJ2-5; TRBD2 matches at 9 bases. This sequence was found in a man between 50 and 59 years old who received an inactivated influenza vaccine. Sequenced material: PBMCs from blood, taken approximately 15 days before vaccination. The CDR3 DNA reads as TGCAGCATCGTGGCTAGCGGGGCTCAAGAGACCCAGTACTTC. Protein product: CSIVASGAQETQYF.